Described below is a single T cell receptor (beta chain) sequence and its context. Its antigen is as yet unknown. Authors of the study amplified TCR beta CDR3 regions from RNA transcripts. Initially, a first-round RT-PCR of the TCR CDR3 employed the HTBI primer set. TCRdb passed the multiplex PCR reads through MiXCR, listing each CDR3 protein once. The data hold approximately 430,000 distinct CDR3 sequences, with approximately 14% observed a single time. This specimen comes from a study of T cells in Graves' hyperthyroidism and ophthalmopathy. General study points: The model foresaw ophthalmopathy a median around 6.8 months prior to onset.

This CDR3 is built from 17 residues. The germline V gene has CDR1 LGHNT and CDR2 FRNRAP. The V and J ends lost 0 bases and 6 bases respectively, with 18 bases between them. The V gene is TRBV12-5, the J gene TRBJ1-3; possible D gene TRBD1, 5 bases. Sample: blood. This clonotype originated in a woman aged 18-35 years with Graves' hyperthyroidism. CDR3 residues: CASGLVPGTQVTNTIYF. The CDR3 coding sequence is TGTGCTAGTGGTTTGGTACCCGGGACGCAGGTCACAAACACCATATATTTT.